Presented here are 6 T cell receptor beta chains from one specimen sequenced in a study of shared clonotypes between healthy human individuals (dated by TCRdb to the early 2020s). Library preparation was by the immunoSEQ multiplex PCR assay. Entries here come from immuneACCESS through TCRdb and include only in-frame sequences with V and J called. Some clones fail to appear in such tables; in the studies checked, an unresolved V gene covers under half of the shortfall, and the cause of the remainder is unknown. In this sample the table shows around 2.3 million clones, 95% of which occur a single time. The ten largest clones represent 0.13% of the sample. Sequenced input: naive CD4+ T cells sorted from blood. Interpreted using the paper, the cell subset or site label stands for: CD45RA+ positively selected. All receptors derive from a man younger than 35 in good health.

V usage is TRBV19 and J usage is TRBJ2-3; TRBD2 agrees at 7 bases. Trimming at V came to 3 bases and at J to 4 bases, leaving 4 bases not matched to a gene. Looked up from germline, CDR1 is LNHDA and CDR2 is SQIVND (reference sequence). The CDR3 consists of 14 residues. CDR3 coding DNA: TGTGCCAGTAGTATCGGACTAGTTCCAGATACGCAGTATTTT. Protein sequence: CASSIGLVPDTQYF.

A single count supports this clone. The gene calls are TRBV18 and TRBJ2-7, with TRBD2 identical over 11 bases. The CDR3 is made up of 16 amino acids. Germline lookup yields CDR1 KGHSH and CDR2 LQKENI. J gave up 0 bases and V 5 bases, and 6 bases lay outside the gene matches. The CDR3 DNA follows: TGTGCCAGCTCATCCGGGACTAGCGGACACTCCTACGAGCAGTACTTC. Amino acids: CASSSGTSGHSYEQYF.

This chain joins TRBV2 and TRBJ2-7, with D uncertain. V gave up 7 bases and J gave up 4 bases, with 14 bases separating them. The CDR3 runs 13 residues. Germline V gene data show CDR1 as SNHLY and CDR2 as FYNNEI. In DNA form, the CDR3 reads TGTGCCAGCATTTGGGAAATCGGTTACGAGCAGTACTTC. This sequence encodes CASIWEIGYEQYF.

J is TRBJ2-1 and V is TRBV7-8; D call uncertain. Germline CDR1 SGHVS, CDR2 FQNEAQ. The V end lost 5 bases, the J end lost 8 bases, and 7 bases lay between the germline ends. The CDR3 has 11 amino acids. CDR3 DNA: TGTGCCAGCAGCGCCCTTTATGAGCAGTTCTTC. As protein: CASSALYEQFF.

V gene TRBV19 combines with J gene TRBJ2-2, with 7 positions matching TRBD2. Trimming cost V 3 bases and J 2 bases; bases outside gene matches: 6. The V gene's germline CDR1 is LNHDA and CDR2 SQIVND (reference sequence). This CDR3 comprises 16 residues. The CDR3 region is CASSISSGINTGELFF. In DNA form, the CDR3 reads TGTGCCAGTAGTATCAGCAGCGGGATAAACACCGGGGAGCTGTTTTTT.

V usage is TRBV2 and J usage is TRBJ2-5; D ambiguous. CDR3 length: 12 residues. Trimming took off 7 bases at V and 1 base at J, with 7 bases between the two ends. Germline CDR1 is SNHLY and CDR2 is FYNNEI. CDR3 DNA sequence: TGTGCCAGCATGGGGATCCAAGAGACCCAGTACTTC. Translated, it gives CASMGIQETQYF.